This TCR beta chain was sequenced during a study of regulatory T cells in long-lasting Graves disease. Documented time point: newly diagnosed GD, antithyroid drugs for less than 3 months. Extracted PBMC RNA gave rise to the TCR library. V shed 5 bases and J 7 bases; nucleotides not matched to a gene: 14. Germline CDR1 SEHNR, CDR2 FQNEAQ (reference sequence). The CDR3 is made up of 16 amino acids. The TCR beta library used iRepertoire HTBI primers with Arm-PCR amplification of CDR3. TCRdb re-derived calls from the multiplex PCR reads in MiXCR, one entry per CDR3 protein. The sample holds about 220,000 distinct CDR3 sequences; about 19% are singletons and the top ten take roughly 10%. Separately, the same data were catalogued under a study of T cells in Graves' hyperthyroidism and ophthalmopathy.

The sequence came from a woman aged 25 to 39 with Graves disease. Sequenced here: peripheral blood mononuclear cells (PBMCs), sampled at new diagnosis, from a patient treated with antithyroid drugs. The rearrangement links TRBV7-9 to TRBJ1-3; TRBD1 agrees at 7 bases. The CDR3 nucleotides are TGTGCCAGCAGCGTAAACAGGGGCCCCCTCCCGAACACCATATATTTT. Amino acid sequence: CASSVNRGPLPNTIYF.